Reported below is one T cell receptor beta chain. Its antigen is undetermined. The source of the sample is a study of graft-versus-host responses after intestinal transplantation. Study information: After anti-thymocyte globulin induction, recipients took tacrolimus and steroids for two to three years. Study results and caveats: There was an association between peak levels of circulating GvH clones and early post-transplant HvG declines. GvH clones surfaced in recipient marrow, some emerging earlier in ileum or blood. High graft-versus-host to host-versus-graft T cell clonal ratios marked allografts of patients with graft-donor macrochimerism.

Data came from immunoSEQ multiplex PCR; TCRdb stores just in-frame clones and leaves some out. This sample has 35,000 to 45,000 clones, with under 90% found just once. This receptor was taken from a human patient who received an intestinal transplant, so some T cells may come from the graft donor. The source material was PBMCs, sampled 260 to 280 days after transplant.

The CDR3: CASSYSGGPSYNEQFF. The CDR3 coding sequence is TGTGCCAGCAGTTACTCGGGGGGACCCTCCTACAATGAGCAGTTCTTC. The V and J genes are TRBV6-5 and TRBJ2-1, with D perhaps matching TRBD2 (6 bases). V gave up 0 bases and J gave up 0 bases, with 9 bases separating them. From germline, CDR1 is MNHEY and CDR2 SVGAGI. The CDR3 contains 16 residues.